Included here is one T cell receptor (beta chain) sequence, with context. Its specificity is unknown. Up to 2 ug genomic DNA was used for TCRB CDR3 amplification. The primer mix had 60 V beta and 13 J beta primers. TCRdb's copy holds only in-frame clones and misses some; the assay was immunoSEQ multiplex PCR. This table holds more than 95,000 clones, around 89% found once. The sample comes from a study of glioma-infiltrating T cells after dendritic cell vaccination. Regarding the study as a whole: Only a small number of patients had complete blood and tumor samples.

Specified time point: after dendritic cell vaccination, including at tumor progression/relapse. Only patients with spare fresh-frozen tumor and over two years of follow-up were included. Germline values: CDR1 SGHNT, CDR2 YYREEE (reference sequence). The V end lost 2 bases, the J end lost 4 bases, and 9 bases lay between the germline ends. The CDR3 contains 13 residues. This clonotype was sampled from a human donor with glioblastoma. This chain connects TRBV5-4 to TRBJ1-2, with unresolved D. The specimen was blood, collected after dendritic cell vaccination. CDR3 loop: CASSFDSLYGYTF. CDR3 coding DNA: TGTGCCAGCAGCTTTGATAGCCTCTATGGCTACACCTTC. The complete variable domain, with remaining parts taken from reference TRBV5-4 and TRBJ1-2, reads ETGVTQSPTHLIKTRGQQVTLRCSSQSGHNTVSWYQQALGQGPQFIFQYYREEENGRGNFPPRFSGLQFPNYSSELNVNALELDDSALYLCASSFDSLYGYTFGSGTRLTVV.